This T cell receptor beta chain is from a study of cytomegalovirus exposure and HLA in healthy donors. As for the study in general: Unique TCRs from HLA-typed donors, about 85 million of them, were held in an early data release.

Primers for the PCR totalled 60 Vbeta and 13 Jbeta. Measured with immunoSEQ multiplex PCR; TCRdb has only the in-frame clones, and not every one. Among some 150,000 clones listed, approximately 80% were seen once. This clone was recorded a few times. V lost 2 bases and J 7 bases, leaving 14 bases between the germline ends. The CDR3 has 14 amino acids. CDR1 is SGHTA, CDR2 FQGTGA, per germline. V is TRBV7-3 and J is TRBJ1-1; D unclear. The TCR sequence derives from a woman under 40 in good health and CMV-seronegative. Sequenced: PBMCs. The DNA for the CDR3 is TGTGCCAGCAGCTTAGGTCGGCGGGCAGATGAAGCTTTCTTT. Translation: CASSLGRRADEAFF.